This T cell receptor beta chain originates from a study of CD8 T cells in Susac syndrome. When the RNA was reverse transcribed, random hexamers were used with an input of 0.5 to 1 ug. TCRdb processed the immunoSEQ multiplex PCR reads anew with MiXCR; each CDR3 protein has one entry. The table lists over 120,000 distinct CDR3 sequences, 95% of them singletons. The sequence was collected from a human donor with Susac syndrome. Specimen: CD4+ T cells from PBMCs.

The CDR3 protein is CASSQEVQNTGELFF. The CDR3 DNA sequence: TGCGCCAGCAGCCAAGAGGTCCAGAACACCGGGGAGCTGTTTTTT. The chain is built from TRBV4-3 and TRBJ2-2; D is uncertain. CDR3 size: 15 residues. Trimming removed 0 bases from V and 1 base from J, with 6 bases in between. Germline assignment: CDR1 LGHNA and CDR2 YSLEER.